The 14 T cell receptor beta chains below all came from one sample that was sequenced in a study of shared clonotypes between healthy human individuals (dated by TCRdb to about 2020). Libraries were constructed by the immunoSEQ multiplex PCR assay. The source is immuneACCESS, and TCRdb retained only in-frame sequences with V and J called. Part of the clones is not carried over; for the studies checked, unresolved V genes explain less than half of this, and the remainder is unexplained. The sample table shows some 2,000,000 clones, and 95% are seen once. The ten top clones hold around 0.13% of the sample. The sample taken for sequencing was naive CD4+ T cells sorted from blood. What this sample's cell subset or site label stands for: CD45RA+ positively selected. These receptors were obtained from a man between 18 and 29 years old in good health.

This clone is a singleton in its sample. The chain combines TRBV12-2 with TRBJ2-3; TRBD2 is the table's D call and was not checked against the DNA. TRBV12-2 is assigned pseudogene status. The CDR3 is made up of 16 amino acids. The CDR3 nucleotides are TGTGCAAGTCGCTTAGCGCATGCGGGAAGCTTTGATACGCAGTATTTT. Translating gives CASRLAHAGSFDTQYF.

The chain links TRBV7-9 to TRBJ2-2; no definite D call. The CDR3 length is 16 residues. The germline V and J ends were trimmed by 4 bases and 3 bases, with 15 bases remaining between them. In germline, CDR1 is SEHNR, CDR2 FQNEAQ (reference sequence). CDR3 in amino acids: CASSSRRTADTGELFF. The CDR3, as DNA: TGTGCCAGCAGCTCCCGGCGAACGGCTGACACCGGGGAGCTGTTTTTT.

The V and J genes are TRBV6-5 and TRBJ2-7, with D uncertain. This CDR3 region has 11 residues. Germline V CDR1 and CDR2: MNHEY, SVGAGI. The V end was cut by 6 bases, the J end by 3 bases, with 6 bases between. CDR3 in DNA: TGTGCCAGCAGGTATCACTACGAGCAGTACTTC. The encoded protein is CASRYHYEQYF.

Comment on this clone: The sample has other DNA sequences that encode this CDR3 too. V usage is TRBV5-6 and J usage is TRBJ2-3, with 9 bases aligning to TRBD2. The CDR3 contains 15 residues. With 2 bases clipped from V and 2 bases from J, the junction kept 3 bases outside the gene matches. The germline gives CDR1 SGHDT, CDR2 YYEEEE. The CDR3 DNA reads TGTGCCAGCAGCTTTAGACTAGCGGTCACAGATACGCAGTATTTT. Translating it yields CASSFRLAVTDTQYF.

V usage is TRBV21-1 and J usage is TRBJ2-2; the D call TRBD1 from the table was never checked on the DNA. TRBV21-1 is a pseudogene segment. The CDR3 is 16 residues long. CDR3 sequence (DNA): TGTGCCAGCAGGCGACAGGGGCCCGCGAACACCGGGGAGCTGTTTTTT. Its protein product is CASRRQGPANTGELFF.

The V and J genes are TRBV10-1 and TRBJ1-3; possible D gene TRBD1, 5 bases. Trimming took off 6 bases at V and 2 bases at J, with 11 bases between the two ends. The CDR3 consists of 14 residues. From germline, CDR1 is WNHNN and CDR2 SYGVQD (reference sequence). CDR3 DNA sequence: TGCGCCAGCAGCCCCGGGACGGCTGGAAACACCATATATTTT. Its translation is CASSPGTAGNTIYF.

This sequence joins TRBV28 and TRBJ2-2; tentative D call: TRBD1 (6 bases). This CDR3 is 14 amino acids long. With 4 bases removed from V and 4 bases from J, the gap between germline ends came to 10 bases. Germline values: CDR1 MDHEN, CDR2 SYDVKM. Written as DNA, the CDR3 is TGTGCCAGCAGTTCCAACAGGGTCACCGGGGAGCTGTTTTTT. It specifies CASSSNRVTGELFF. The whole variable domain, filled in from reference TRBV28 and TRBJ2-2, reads DVKVTQSSRYLVKRTGEKVFLECVQDMDHENMFWYRQDPGLGLRLIYFSYDVKMKEKGDIPEGYSVSREKKERFSLILESASTNQTSMYLCASSSNRVTGELFFGEGSRLTVL.

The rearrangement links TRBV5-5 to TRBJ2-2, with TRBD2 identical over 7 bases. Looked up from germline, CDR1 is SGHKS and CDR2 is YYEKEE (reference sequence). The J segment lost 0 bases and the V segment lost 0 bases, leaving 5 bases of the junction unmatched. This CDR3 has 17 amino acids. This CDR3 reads CASSLVASGSNTGELFF. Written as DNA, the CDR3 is TGTGCCAGCAGCTTGGTGGCTAGCGGATCGAACACCGGGGAGCTGTTTTTT.

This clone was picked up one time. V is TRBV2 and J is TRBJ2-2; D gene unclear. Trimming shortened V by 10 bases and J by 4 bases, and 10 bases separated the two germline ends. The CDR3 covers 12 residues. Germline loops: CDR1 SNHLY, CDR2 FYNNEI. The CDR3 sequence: CATEDGTGELFF. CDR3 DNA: TGTGCCACTGAGGACGGCACCGGGGAGCTGTTTTTT. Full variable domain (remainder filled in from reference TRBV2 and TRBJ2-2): EPEVTQTPSHQVTQMGQEVILRCVPISNHLYFYWYRQILGQKVEFLVSFYNNEISEKSEIFDDQFSVERPDGSNFTLKIRSTKLEDSAMYFCATEDGTGELFFGEGSRLTVL.

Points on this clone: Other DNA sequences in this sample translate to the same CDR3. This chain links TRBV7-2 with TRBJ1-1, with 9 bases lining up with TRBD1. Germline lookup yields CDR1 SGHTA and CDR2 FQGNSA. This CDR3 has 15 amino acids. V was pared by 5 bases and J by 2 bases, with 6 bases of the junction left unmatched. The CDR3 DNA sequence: TGTGCCAGCAGCCCCCAGACAGGGGGAAACACTGAAGCTTTCTTT. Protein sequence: CASSPQTGGNTEAFF.

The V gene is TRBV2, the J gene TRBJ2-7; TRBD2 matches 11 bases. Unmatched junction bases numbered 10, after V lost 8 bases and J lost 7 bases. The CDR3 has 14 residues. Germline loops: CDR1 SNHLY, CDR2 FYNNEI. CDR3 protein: CASGLGRLAGEQYF. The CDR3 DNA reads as TGTGCCAGCGGGTTGGGCCGACTAGCGGGAGAGCAGTACTTC.

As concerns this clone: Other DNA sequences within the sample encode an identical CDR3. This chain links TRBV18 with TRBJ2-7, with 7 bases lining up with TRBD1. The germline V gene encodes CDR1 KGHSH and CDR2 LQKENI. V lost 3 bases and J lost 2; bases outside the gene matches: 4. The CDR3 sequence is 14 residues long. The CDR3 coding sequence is TGTGCCAGCTCACCCCGACAGGGACCCTACGAGCAGTACTTC. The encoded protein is CASSPRQGPYEQYF.

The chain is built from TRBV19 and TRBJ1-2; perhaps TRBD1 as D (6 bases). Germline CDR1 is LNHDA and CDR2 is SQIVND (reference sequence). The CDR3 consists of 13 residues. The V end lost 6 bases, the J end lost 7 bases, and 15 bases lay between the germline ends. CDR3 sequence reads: CASRHGGTTGYTF. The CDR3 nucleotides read TGTGCCAGTAGACACGGAGGGACAACTGGCTACACCTTC.

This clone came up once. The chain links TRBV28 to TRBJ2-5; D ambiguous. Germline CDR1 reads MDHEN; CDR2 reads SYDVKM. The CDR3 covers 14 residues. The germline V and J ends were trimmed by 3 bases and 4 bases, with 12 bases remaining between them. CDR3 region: CASSFPRPRETQYF. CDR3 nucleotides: TGTGCCAGCAGTTTCCCCCGGCCGCGAGAGACCCAGTACTTC.